The source of this T cell receptor beta chain is a study of CD8+ T cells in alopecia areata (dated by TCRdb to the late 2010s). Study-level background: The treated patients took part in an open-label pilot trial in which moderate-to-severe alopecia areata was treated with oral tofacitinib at 5 to 10 mg twice daily. Patients stayed on tofacitinib for 6 to 18 months and then had 6 months of follow-up off drug so that delayed response and recurrence could be assessed. For the treated patients, the SALT score, which quantifies what percentage of scalp surface area is affected, served as the measure of disease severity. The study used high-throughput TCRbeta sequencing to examine T cell clonal expansion in alopecia areata, in both the C3H/HeJ mouse model and human patients. Human TCRbeta sequencing covered scalp tissue and sorted CD4+ and CD8+ peripheral blood T cells from patchy and totalis/universalis alopecia areata patients and healthy controls. Patients on tofacitinib were biopsied at baseline and after 4 and 24 weeks of treatment, and several of the patients also had a later scalp biopsy. Clonality in the scalp was compared among normal scalp (n=4), patchy alopecia areata scalp (n=8), and alopecia totalis/universalis scalp (n=8). RNA came from the PAXgene miRNA kit for fixed scalp, the miRNeasy kit for PBMCs, and the RNeasy kit for mouse skin. Amplification of TCRbeta CDR3 regions was done by immunoSEQ multiplex PCR using 35 Vbeta forward primers and 13 Jbeta reverse primers. Study-wide conclusions, independent of this receptor: Many expanded lesional clones were found to persist in scalp and blood during tofacitinib treatment, and relapse after treatment cessation may be partly explained by this persistence. Shared TCR sequences between patients were less evident than in mice, which may be partly attributable to HLA diversity in the patient population. Compared with normal scalp, lesional scalp, particularly in alopecia totalis/universalis, had higher clonality and more expanded CD8+ clones, which suggests antigenic drive. Because the treated cohort was small and had just a single nonresponder, larger studies are needed to establish links between baseline CD8+ expansion and response. With tofacitinib, both scalp clonality and the number of expanded CD8+ clones among the top 100 scalp clones went down significantly. Unlike mouse skin, where gammadelta T cells dominate, normal human skin contains resident alphabeta T cells that get sequenced too, which complicates analysis of the scalp TCR repertoire.

The library was prepared using the immunoSEQ multiplex PCR assay. RNA was extracted from all samples and reverse transcribed into cDNA as template for TCR sequencing. First-strand cDNA was synthesized using SuperScript III with a 2:1 mix of oligo-dT and random hexamers. A synthetic immune receptor repertoire was used to gauge amplification bias, and whatever bias remained was removed computationally. Processing in the source paper ran as follows. After raw reads were preprocessed to remove errors, the CDR3 was defined following IMGT conventions as running from the conserved cysteine to phenylalanine. Clonality was calculated as 1 minus Shannon entropy normalized by log2 of the number of productive unique TCRs. Whether scalp clones were CD4 or CD8 was inferred by matching scalp TCRbeta sequences against CD4 and CD8 repertoires sorted from blood. TCRdb obtained this table from immuneACCESS and retained in-frame rearrangements with V and J assigned. These tables miss some clones; where compared with another copy, unresolved V genes account for less than half of the shortfall, and the remainder is unexplained. Clone size and V and J calls were adopted from that table, with D and trimming inferred from the DNA. The sample contains 170,000 or so clones, approximately 55% of them found a single time. Of the sample, roughly 10% falls within the top ten clones.

As for this clone: It lacks a known antigen. Per-base qualities were not stored, and no clone one base away is much larger.

The time point label, as the study defines it: about 25 weeks on oral tofacitinib. Per the publication, the treatment or condition label means: oral pan-JAK inhibitor, 5-10 mg twice daily. Lesional scalp punch biopsies and peripheral blood were obtained from alopecia areata patients. PBMCs were separated by density centrifugation and stained for CD3, CD4 and CD8, after which CD4+ and CD8+ T cells were sorted on a FACSAria. The sequences come from CD8+ T cells sorted from blood, collected at week 24, from a patient treated with tofacitinib. The sequence came from a human donor with alopecia areata.

CDR3 region: CAWSVQGGEKLFF. The DNA sequence reads TGTGCCTGGAGTGTACAGGGCGGTGAAAAACTGTTTTTT. The V and J segments used are TRBV30 and TRBJ1-4, and the D gene may be TRBD1, 6 bases matching. The CDR3 runs 13 amino acids, cysteine and phenylalanine included. The sequence is cut down to CDR3 DNA, 39 bases in frame from base 1. The germline V gene (reference sequence) supplies CDR1 GTSNPN and CDR2 SVGIG. V sheds 0 bases and J sheds 7 bases, leaving 9 bases between their ends.